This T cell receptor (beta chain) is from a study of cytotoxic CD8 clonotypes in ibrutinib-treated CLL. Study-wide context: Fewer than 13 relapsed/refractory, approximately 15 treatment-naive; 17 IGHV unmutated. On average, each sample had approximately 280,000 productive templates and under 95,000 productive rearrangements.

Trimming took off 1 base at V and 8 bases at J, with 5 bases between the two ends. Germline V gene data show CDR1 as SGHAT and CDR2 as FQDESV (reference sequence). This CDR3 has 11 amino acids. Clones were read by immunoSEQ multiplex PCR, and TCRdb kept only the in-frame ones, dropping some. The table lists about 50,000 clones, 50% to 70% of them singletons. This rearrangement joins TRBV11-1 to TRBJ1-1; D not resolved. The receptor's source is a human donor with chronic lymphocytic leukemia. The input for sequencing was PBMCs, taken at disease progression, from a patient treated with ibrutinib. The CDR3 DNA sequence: TGTGCCAGCAGCTTAGGTTTGGAAGCTTTCTTT. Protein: CASSLGLEAFF. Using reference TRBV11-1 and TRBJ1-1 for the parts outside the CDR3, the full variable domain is EAEVAQSPRYKITEKSQAVAFWCDPISGHATLYWYRQILGQGPELLVQFQDESVVDDSQLPKDRFSAERLKGVDSTLKIQPAELGDSAMYLCASSLGLEAFFGQGTRLTVV.